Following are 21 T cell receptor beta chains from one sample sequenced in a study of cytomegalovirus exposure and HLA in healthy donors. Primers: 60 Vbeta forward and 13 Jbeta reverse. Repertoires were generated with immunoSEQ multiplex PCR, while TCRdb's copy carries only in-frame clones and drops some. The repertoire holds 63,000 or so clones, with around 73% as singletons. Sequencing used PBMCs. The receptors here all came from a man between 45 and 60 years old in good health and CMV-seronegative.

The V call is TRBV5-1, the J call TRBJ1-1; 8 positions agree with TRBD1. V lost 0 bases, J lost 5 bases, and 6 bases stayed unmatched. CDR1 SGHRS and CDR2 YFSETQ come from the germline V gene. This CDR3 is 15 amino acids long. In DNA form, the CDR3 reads TGCGCCAGCAGCTTGGCCGGACAGGGAAAGACTGAAGCTTTCTTT. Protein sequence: CASSLAGQGKTEAFF.

CDR3 DNA sequence: TGTGCCAGCTCACCACGGCAAGGGGAGCTGTTTTTT. It encodes CASSPRQGELFF. This chain uses TRBV18 with TRBJ2-2, with D unclear. CDR3 length: 12 amino acids. V was trimmed by 1 base and J by 8 bases, leaving 5 bases between them. Per germline, CDR1 KGHSH and CDR2 LQKENI.

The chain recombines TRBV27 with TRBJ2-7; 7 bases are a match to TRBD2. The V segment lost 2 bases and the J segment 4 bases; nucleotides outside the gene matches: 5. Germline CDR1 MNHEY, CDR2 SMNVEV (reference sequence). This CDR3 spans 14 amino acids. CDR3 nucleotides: TGTGCCAGCAGTTTAAGTCGGGGAGGGTACGAGCAGTACTTC. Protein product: CASSLSRGGYEQYF.

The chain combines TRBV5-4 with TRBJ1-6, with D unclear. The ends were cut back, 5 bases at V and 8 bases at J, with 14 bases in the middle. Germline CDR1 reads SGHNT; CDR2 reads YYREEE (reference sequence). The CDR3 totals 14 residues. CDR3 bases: TGTGCCAGCAGGGGAGGCCTTCCGGATTCACCCCTCCACTTT. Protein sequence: CASRGGLPDSPLHF.

In DNA form, the CDR3 reads TGCAGCCTCTGGGAGGGCTATGGCTACACCTTC. This sequence encodes CSLWEGYGYTF. The rearrangement links TRBV29-1 to TRBJ1-2; the D is unclear. This CDR3 comprises 11 residues. Trimming cost V 8 bases and J 4 bases, with 11 bases left between them. Germline CDR1 reads SQVTM; CDR2 reads ANQGSEA.

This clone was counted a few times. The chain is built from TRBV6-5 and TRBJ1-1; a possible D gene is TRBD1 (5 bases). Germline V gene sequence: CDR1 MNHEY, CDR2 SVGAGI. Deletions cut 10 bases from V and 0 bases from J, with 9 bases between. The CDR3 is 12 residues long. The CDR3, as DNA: TGTGCCACCCTAGGGGTGAACACTGAAGCTTTCTTT. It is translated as CATLGVNTEAFF.

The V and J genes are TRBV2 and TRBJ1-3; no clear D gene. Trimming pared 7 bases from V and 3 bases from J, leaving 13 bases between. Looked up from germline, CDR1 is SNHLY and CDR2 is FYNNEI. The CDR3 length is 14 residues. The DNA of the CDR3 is TGTGCCAGCACAAGGGAGGTTGGTGGAAACACCATATATTTT. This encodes CASTREVGGNTIYF.

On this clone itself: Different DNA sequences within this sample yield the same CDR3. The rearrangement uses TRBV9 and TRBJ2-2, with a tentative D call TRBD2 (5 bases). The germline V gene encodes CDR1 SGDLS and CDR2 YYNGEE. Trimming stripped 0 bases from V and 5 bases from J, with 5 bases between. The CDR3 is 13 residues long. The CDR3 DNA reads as TGTGCCAGCAGCGTAGGAGGGACCGGGGAGCTGTTTTTT. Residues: CASSVGGTGELFF.

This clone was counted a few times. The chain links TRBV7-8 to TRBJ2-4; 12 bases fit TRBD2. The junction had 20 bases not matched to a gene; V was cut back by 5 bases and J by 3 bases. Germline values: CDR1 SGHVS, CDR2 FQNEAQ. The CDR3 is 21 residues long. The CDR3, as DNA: TGTGCCAGCAGCCGGCGAAAGGGGGCTAGCGGGGGGGCCTTTGGCAAAAACATTCAGTACTTC. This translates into CASSRRKGASGGAFGKNIQYF.

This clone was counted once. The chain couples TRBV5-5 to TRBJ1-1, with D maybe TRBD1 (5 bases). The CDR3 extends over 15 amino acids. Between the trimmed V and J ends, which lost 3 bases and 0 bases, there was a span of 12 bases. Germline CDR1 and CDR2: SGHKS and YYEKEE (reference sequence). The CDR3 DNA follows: TGTGCCAGCAGCTGGGGCTGGGGTTTGAACACTGAAGCTTTCTTT. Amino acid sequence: CASSWGWGLNTEAFF.

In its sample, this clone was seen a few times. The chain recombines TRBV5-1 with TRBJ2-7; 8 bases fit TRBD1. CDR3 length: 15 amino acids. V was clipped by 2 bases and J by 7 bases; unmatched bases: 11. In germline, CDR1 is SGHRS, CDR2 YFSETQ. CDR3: CASSFSQGAQSEQYF. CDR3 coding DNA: TGCGCCAGCAGCTTTTCCCAGGGGGCCCAAAGTGAGCAGTACTTC.

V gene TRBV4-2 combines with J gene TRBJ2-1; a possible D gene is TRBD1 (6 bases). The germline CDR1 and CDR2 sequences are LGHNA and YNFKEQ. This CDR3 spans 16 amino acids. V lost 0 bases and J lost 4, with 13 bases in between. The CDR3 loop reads CASSQDSQGIYNEQFF. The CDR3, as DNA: TGTGCCAGCAGCCAAGATAGCCAGGGGATATACAATGAGCAGTTCTTC.

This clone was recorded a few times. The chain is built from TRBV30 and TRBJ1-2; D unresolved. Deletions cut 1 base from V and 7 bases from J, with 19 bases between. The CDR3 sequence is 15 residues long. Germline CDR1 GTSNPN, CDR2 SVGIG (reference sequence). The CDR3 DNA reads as TGTGCCTGGAGTGGCCAGTCTCGCGGAGGCTCTGGCTACACCTTC. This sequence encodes CAWSGQSRGGSGYTF.

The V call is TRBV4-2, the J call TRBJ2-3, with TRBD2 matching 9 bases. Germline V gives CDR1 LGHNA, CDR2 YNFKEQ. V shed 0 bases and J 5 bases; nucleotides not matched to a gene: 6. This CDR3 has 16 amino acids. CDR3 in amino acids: CASSQDFAGGQDTQYF. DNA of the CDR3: TGTGCCAGCAGCCAAGATTTTGCGGGGGGGCAAGATACGCAGTATTTT.

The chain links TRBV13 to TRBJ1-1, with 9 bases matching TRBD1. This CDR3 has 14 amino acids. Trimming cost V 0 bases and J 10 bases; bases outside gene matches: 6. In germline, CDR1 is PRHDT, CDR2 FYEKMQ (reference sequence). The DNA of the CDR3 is TGTGCCAGCAGCTTAGGGACAGGGGGATTGGTAGCTTTCTTT. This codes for CASSLGTGGLVAFF.

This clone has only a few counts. CDR3 coding DNA: TGTGCCAGCAGACCTGGACAGGGCTACGAGCAGTACTTC. This encodes CASRPGQGYEQYF. This sequence joins TRBV6-5 and TRBJ2-7; 8 nucleotides line up with TRBD1. Germline CDR1 reads MNHEY; CDR2 reads SVGAGI. The trim removed 6 bases at V and 3 bases at J, leaving 4 bases unmatched. The length of the CDR3 is 13 residues.

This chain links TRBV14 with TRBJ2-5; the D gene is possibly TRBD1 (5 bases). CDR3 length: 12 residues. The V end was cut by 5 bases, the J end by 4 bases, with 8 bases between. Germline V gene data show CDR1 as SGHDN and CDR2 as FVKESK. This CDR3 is CASSSRGETQYF. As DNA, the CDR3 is TGTGCCAGCAGCTCAAGGGGAGAGACCCAGTACTTC. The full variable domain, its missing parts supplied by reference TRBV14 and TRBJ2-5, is EAGVTQFPSHSVIEKGQTVTLRCDPISGHDNLYWYRRVMGKEIKFLLHFVKESKQDESGMPNNRFLAERTGGTYSTLKVQPAELEDSGVYFCASSSRGETQYFGPGTRLLVL.

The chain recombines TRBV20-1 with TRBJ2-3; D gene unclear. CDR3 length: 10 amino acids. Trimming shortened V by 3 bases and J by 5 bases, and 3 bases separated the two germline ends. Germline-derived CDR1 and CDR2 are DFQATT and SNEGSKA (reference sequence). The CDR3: CSARRDTQYF. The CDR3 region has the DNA TGCAGTGCTAGGAGAGATACGCAGTATTTT.

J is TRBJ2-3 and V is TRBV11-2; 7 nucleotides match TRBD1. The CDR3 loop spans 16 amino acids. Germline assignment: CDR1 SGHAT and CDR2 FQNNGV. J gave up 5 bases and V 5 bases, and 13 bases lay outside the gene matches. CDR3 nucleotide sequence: TGTGCCAGCAGCCCCCGGACTGACAGGGTGGTAGATACGCAGTATTTT. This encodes CASSPRTDRVVDTQYF.

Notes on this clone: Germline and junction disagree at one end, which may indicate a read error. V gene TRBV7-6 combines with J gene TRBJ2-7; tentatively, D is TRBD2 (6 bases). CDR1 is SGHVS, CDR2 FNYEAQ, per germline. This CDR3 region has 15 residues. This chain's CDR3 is CVSSLAVGRANEQYF. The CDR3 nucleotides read TGTGTCAGCAGCTTAGCGGTGGGGCGCGCCAACGAGCAGTACTTC. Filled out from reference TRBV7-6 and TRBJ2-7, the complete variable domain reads GAGVSQSPRYKVTKRGQDVALRCDPISGHVSLYWYRQALGQGPEFLTYFNYEAQQDKSGLPNDRFSAERPEGSISTLTIQRTEQRDSAMYRCVSSLAVGRANEQYFGPGTRLTVT.

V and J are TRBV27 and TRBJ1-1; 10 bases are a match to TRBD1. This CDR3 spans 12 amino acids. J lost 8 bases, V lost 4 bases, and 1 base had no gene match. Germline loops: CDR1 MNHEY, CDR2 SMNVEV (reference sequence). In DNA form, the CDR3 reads TGTGCCAGCAGTTGGGGACAGGGGGAAGCTTTCTTT. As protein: CASSWGQGEAFF.